This T cell receptor (beta chain) emerged from a study of blood T cell repertoires in COVID-19. Study members were between about 18 and 95 years old and lived in 20 to 30 US regions. Exposed enrollees encountered a COVID-19 case at some point within 2 weeks before study entry. TCRdb's copy holds only in-frame clones and misses some; the assay was immunoSEQ multiplex PCR. The table lists 200,000 to 250,000 clones, nearly 90% of them singletons. The CDR3 has 14 residues. V lost 4 bases to trimming and J lost 0 bases, with 10 bases between them. Germline V gives CDR1 SGDLS, CDR2 YYNGEE. This rearrangement joins TRBV9 to TRBJ2-5; maybe TRBD1 (6 bases). Sequencing was carried out using PBMCs or T cells enriched from blood (not recorded which). The receptor was isolated from a man aged 25-45 years who had been exposed to COVID-19. The DNA for the CDR3 is TGTGCCAGCAGCCCCCAGGGGTACCAAGAGACCCAGTACTTC. Encoded protein: CASSPQGYQETQYF.